The sequence of this T cell receptor (beta chain) was determined in a study of OX40 agonist ivuxolimab in advanced cancers. About the study as a whole: Ivuxolimab was an agonistic, fully human IgG2 monoclonal antibody directed against OX40 (CD134), a costimulatory receptor. Intravenous ivuxolimab was administered to patients every 2 weeks at six dose levels: 0.01, 0.1, 0.3, 1.5, 3 and 10 mg/kg. Of the roughly 52 dose-escalation patients, hepatocellular carcinoma was present in about 19, melanoma in around 15, renal cell carcinoma in 9 and head and neck cancer in 9. In the dose-escalation cohort, 65% to 85% of patients were male, and the mean age was 60 years with a range of about 20 to 79. Patients were allowed to have had prior anti-PD-1, anti-PD-L1 or anti-CTLA-4 therapy, and around two fifths of the dose-escalation patients had been treated with checkpoint inhibitors. Partial responses were achieved by three dose-escalation patients, of whom one had hepatocellular carcinoma and two had cutaneous melanoma. The point of sequencing TCRbeta in the periphery was to test whether ivuxolimab changed TCR sequence diversity and drove clonal T-cell expansion. The paper reports the monotherapy dose-escalation portion (N of about 56 patients) of the phase I ivuxolimab trial. What the study reported, not specific to this receptor: Which antigens the clonally expanded peripheral T cells were specific for was not determined. Partial responders in the 0.1-3.0 mg/kg groups had among the lowest normalized peripheral clonal expansion, especially among CD8+ T cells. At doses of 0.1 to 3.0 mg/kg, clonal expansion of both CD4+ and CD8+ T cells in blood was seen between baseline and week 6. After ivuxolimab, expanded clones were on average more numerous among CD8+ T cells than among CD4+ T cells. Low levels of normalized T-cell clonal expansion were also seen in some nonresponding patients.

The CDR3 spans 13 residues, from the cysteine through the phenylalanine. CDR3 DNA is the only sequence kept; it has 39 bases, read in frame from the first base. CDR1 LNHNV and CDR2 YYDKDF were looked up in the germline V gene (reference sequence). V and J are truncated by 1 base and 0 bases respectively, leaving an intervening sequence of 3 bases. With regard to this clone: The antigen this receptor binds is unknown. Within one base of it there is no much larger clone, and no base qualities were kept. Other nucleotide sequences in the sample specify the same CDR3.

The trial excluded patients who had a history of autoimmune disease or were on systemic immunosuppression. Peripheral blood for TCR sequencing was collected from all dose cohorts at baseline, on cycle 4 day 1, and on cycle 7 day 1. The samples were drawn from a first-in-human, open-label, multicenter phase I dose-escalation trial of ivuxolimab. The trial enrolled adults with locally advanced or metastatic head and neck squamous cell, hepatocellular, melanoma or renal cell carcinoma. Before TCR sequencing, CD4+ T cells and CD8+ T cells were sorted from peripheral blood as separate populations. For sequencing of the TCRbeta CDR3 region, genomic DNA was extracted from the sorted cells. TCRbeta CDR3 regions were sequenced using the immunoSEQ Assay. The table comes from immuneACCESS by way of TCRdb, which keeps in-frame sequences with V and J called. Part of the clones is missing from these tables; in studies checked, under half for an unresolved V gene and the rest for unknown reasons. The sample table records fewer than 120,000 clones; 89% of these occur just once. About 0.3% of the sample comes from the top ten.

The chain links TRBV15 with TRBJ1-1; no D segment can be confidently identified. The origin of this receptor is an adult with an advanced solid tumor such as melanoma, head and neck, liver or kidney cancer. This sample comprised CD4+ or CD8+ T cells sorted from blood, obtained in a trial of the OX40 agonist ivuxolimab. The CDR3 amino acid sequence is: CATSRGLNTEAFF. The DNA is as follows: TGTGCCACCAGCAGAGGTTTGAACACTGAAGCTTTCTTT.